This T cell receptor beta chain originates from a study of shared clonotypes between healthy human individuals. Study-level results: For naive CD4 cells, 4.5% to 6.5% of clonotypes were shared across a handful of donors.

V lost 4 bases and J 2 bases, leaving 12 bases between the germline ends. The germline CDR1 and CDR2 sequences are KGHSH and LQKENI. The CDR3 is 14 amino acids. Of note for this clone: Its target is not known.

Authors' data handling: Junction-only immunoSEQ data arrived without quality scores, meaning filtering differed. Libraries were prepared by immunoSEQ multiplex PCR; TCRdb keeps only in-frame clonotypes and omits some of them. From that table come the V and J calls and clone size; the DNA was used to work out D and trimming. The sample carries fewer than 3 million clones, about nine tenths recorded once. The TCR comes from a man aged 18-30 years in good health. Some clones in this sample may be carry-over from other donors' samples. Sequencing was performed on naive CD4+ T cells from PBMCs. The subset: CD45RA+ positively selected. The chain employs TRBV18 and TRBJ2-7, with D tentatively TRBD1 or TRBD2 (6 bases each). The CDR3 loop is CASSRGAPTYEQYF. The CDR3, as DNA: TGTGCCAGCTCACGGGGGGCCCCCACCTACGAGCAGTACTTC.